Listed here are 22 T cell receptor beta chains from one sample, sequenced in a study of Graves' ophthalmopathy and Graves' hyperthyroidism. The sequenced template was RNA, covering the TCR beta CDR3 region. A first-round RT-PCR used HTBI primers, followed by a second-round multiplex PCR. TCRdb redid the calling of the multiplex PCR reads with MiXCR, one entry per CDR3 protein. The table lists some 750,000 distinct CDR3 sequences, 40% of them singletons, with 44% in the top ten. The sample was peripheral blood. The receptors stem from an adult man with Graves' ophthalmopathy.

V and J are TRBV6-4 and TRBJ2-7; 7 nucleotides match TRBD1. The germline V gene encodes CDR1 MRHNA and CDR2 SNTAGT. This CDR3 spans 15 amino acids. The trim removed 3 bases at V and 5 bases at J, leaving 10 bases unmatched. The CDR3 nucleotides read TGTGCCAGCAGTGATTCCCTGACAGGGTACCACGAGCAGTACTTC. Encoded protein: CASSDSLTGYHEQYF.

Of note for this clonotype: Compared with germline, one end of the junction differs, possibly owing to a read error. The V gene is TRBV7-9, the J gene TRBJ2-6; 8 bases agree with TRBD2. This CDR3 comprises 14 residues. Germline assignment: CDR1 SEHNR and CDR2 FQNEAQ (reference sequence). CDR3 protein: CASSFSRGGNVLTF. The CDR3 coding sequence is TGTGCCAGCAGCTTCTCCCGGGGGGGCAACGTCCTGACTTTC.

This clonotype was seen repeatedly, ten times or more. CDR3 bases: TGTGCCACCAGCCAGGTTCGGACTTCGGCCCAGTACTTC. Translating it yields CATSQVRTSAQYF. This rearrangement joins TRBV15 to TRBJ2-5; possibly TRBD2 for D (5 bases). The germline V and J ends were trimmed by 5 bases and 9 bases, with 16 bases remaining between them. CDR3 length: 13 residues. In germline, CDR1 is LNHNV, CDR2 YYDKDF (reference sequence).

This clonotype appeared a few times. This chain links TRBV7-9 with TRBJ2-7; 9 nucleotides agree with TRBD2. This CDR3 spans 15 amino acids. Germline CDR1 and CDR2: SEHNR and FQNEAQ (reference sequence). V lost 6 bases to trimming and J lost 3 bases; unmatched junction nucleotides: 9. CDR3 residues: CASRMAGGSRYEQYF. CDR3 DNA sequence: TGTGCCAGCAGAATGGCGGGAGGGTCCCGCTACGAGCAGTACTTC.

This rearrangement joins TRBV15 to TRBJ1-5, with 8 bases matching TRBD1. V lost 1 base and J lost 4; bases outside the gene matches: 6. CDR1 and CDR2 from the germline V gene are LNHNV and YYDKDF (reference sequence). CDR3 length: 16 amino acids. CDR3: CATSRAQGAVNQPQHF. The CDR3 DNA reads TGTGCCACCAGCAGAGCGCAGGGGGCCGTAAATCAGCCCCAGCATTTT.

This chain links TRBV19 with TRBJ2-3, with TRBD2 identical over 12 bases. Germline V gene lookup returns CDR1 LNHDA and CDR2 SQIVND (reference sequence). Germline trimming cut 10 bases from V and 5 bases from J; bases unmatched to any gene: 10. CDR3 size: 15 residues. CDR3 sequence (DNA): TGTGCCACTAATCGACTAGCGGGAGAGGTAGATACGCAGTATTTT. This codes for CATNRLAGEVDTQYF.

This clonotype was observed once. The V and J genes are TRBV29-1 and TRBJ1-1; 12 positions agree with TRBD1. Trimming removed 6 bases from V and 6 bases from J; junction bases left unmatched: 2. The CDR3 loop spans 12 amino acids. Germline loops: CDR1 SQVTM, CDR2 ANQGSEA. Written as DNA, the CDR3 is TGCAGCGTGGGGGACAGGGGGCCTGAAGCTTTCTTT. It yields the protein CSVGDRGPEAFF.

The chain joins TRBV7-6 to TRBJ2-7; D is uncertain. The length of the CDR3 is 13 residues. Trimming removed 5 bases from V and 2 bases from J, with 10 bases in between. In germline, CDR1 is SGHVS, CDR2 FNYEAQ. CDR3 residues: CASSVNWAYEQYF. The CDR3 DNA sequence: TGTGCCAGCAGCGTTAATTGGGCCTACGAGCAGTACTTC.

This chain connects TRBV6-5 to TRBJ1-6, with 8 bases matching TRBD1. CDR1 and CDR2 from the germline V gene are MNHEY and SVGAGI. Trimming at V came to 2 bases and at J to 7 bases, leaving 10 bases not matched to a gene. The CDR3 is 17 residues long. In nucleotides, the CDR3 is TGTGCCAGCAGTTACGGCCAGGTGACAGGGGCAAATTCACCCCTCCACTTT. Translated: CASSYGQVTGANSPLHF.

This clonotype was counted many times. The V and J genes are TRBV24-1 and TRBJ2-5; 10 bases are a match to TRBD2. Trimming at V came to 6 bases and at J to 5 bases, leaving 2 bases not matched to a gene. Germline V gene data show CDR1 as KGHDR and CDR2 as SFDVKD. This CDR3 has 13 residues. In DNA form, the CDR3 reads TGTGCCACCAGTCCAGCGGGAGGGGAGACCCAGTACTTC. Its translation: CATSPAGGETQYF.

J is TRBJ1-2 and V is TRBV25-1; TRBD1 aligns across 11 bases. The V and J ends lost 4 bases and 8 bases, in that order; junction bases with no gene match: 6. Germline V CDR1 and CDR2: MGHDK, SYGVNS. This CDR3 is built from 14 residues. This chain's CDR3 is CASSVEDRGQGYTF. CDR3 nucleotide sequence: TGTGCCAGCAGTGTGGAGGACAGGGGGCAAGGCTACACCTTC.

The chain links TRBV10-2 to TRBJ1-2, with 7 bases identical to TRBD1. The germline V gene encodes CDR1 WSHSY and CDR2 SAAADI. This CDR3 region has 13 residues. After removal of 3 bases from V and 6 bases from J, the junction contained 4 bases not matched to a gene. CDR3 sequence (DNA): TGCGCCAGCAGTGAACCAGGGGGGGATGGCTACACCTTC. As protein: CASSEPGGDGYTF.

The rearrangement links TRBV2 to TRBJ1-6; D gene ambiguous. The CDR3 sequence is 13 residues long. Germline V gene lookup returns CDR1 SNHLY and CDR2 FYNNEI. With 5 bases removed from V and 10 bases from J, the gap between germline ends came to 12 bases. The CDR3, as DNA: TGTGCCAGCAGTTTATCTGTCTGGTCACCCCTCCACTTT. Translating it yields CASSLSVWSPLHF.

This clonotype was counted only a few times. The chain has TRBV7-9 and TRBJ2-2; D not certain. CDR1 is SEHNR and CDR2 is FQNEAQ in the germline V gene (reference sequence). CDR3 length: 16 amino acids. Trimming stripped 7 bases from V and 3 bases from J, with 18 bases between. CDR3 region: CASTIRPDSYTGELFF. CDR3 DNA: TGTGCCAGCACCATCCGGCCCGATTCCTACACCGGGGAGCTGTTTTTT.

The chain couples TRBV7-2 to TRBJ2-6, with 9 positions matching TRBD1. The CDR3 contains 17 residues. The germline gives CDR1 SGHTA, CDR2 FQGNSA. V lost 8 bases to trimming and J lost 0 bases; unmatched junction nucleotides: 8. The CDR3 reads CASSTGTGPSGANVLTF. DNA of the CDR3: TGTGCCAGCTCTACCGGGACAGGGCCCTCTGGGGCCAACGTCCTGACTTTC.

This clonotype was recorded a few times. Here the CDR3 DNA reads TGCAGTGCTAGTCCCAGCGGGGACACCGGGGAGCTGTTTTTT. Protein sequence: CSASPSGDTGELFF. The chain couples TRBV20-1 to TRBJ2-2, with 7 bases fitting TRBD2. CDR3 length equals 14 residues. Per germline, CDR1 DFQATT and CDR2 SNEGSKA (reference sequence). V lost 3 bases to trimming and J lost 3 bases; unmatched junction nucleotides: 4.

The chain joins TRBV7-9 to TRBJ1-5; D is uncertain. Germline loops: CDR1 SEHNR, CDR2 FQNEAQ (reference sequence). V was clipped by 3 bases and J by 3 bases, with 9 bases between them. There are 14 residues in the CDR3. CDR3 DNA: TGTGCCAGCAGCTTTTTGCAGGACAATCAGCCCCAGCATTTT. Its protein is CASSFLQDNQPQHF.

This clonotype has ten or more counts. This chain uses TRBV7-3 with TRBJ2-5, with 12 bases fitting TRBD2. CDR1 and CDR2 (germline): SGHTA, FQGTGA. The CDR3 is 16 residues long. After removal of 5 bases from V and 4 bases from J, the junction contained 8 bases not matched to a gene. The DNA for the CDR3 is TGTGCCAGCAGCGCTGCTAGCGGGGGGGCTGCAGAGACCCAGTACTTC. Amino acids: CASSAASGGAAETQYF.

This clonotype showed up many times. The chain employs TRBV29-1 and TRBJ2-7; the match to TRBD2 covers 8 bases. The CDR3 spans 17 residues. The trim removed 4 bases at V and 5 bases at J, leaving 19 bases unmatched. Germline CDR1 is SQVTM and CDR2 is ANQGSEA. In nucleotides, the CDR3 is TGCAGCGTTGCCTCAACTCTGAGCGGGAGTGGGCCGGACGAGCAGTACTTC. Its protein product is CSVASTLSGSGPDEQYF.

This clonotype was counted once. The chain carries TRBV29-1 and TRBJ2-7; D is tentatively TRBD1 or TRBD2 (6 bases each). Germline V gene lookup returns CDR1 SQVTM and CDR2 ANQGSEA. The V gene lost 6 bases and the J gene lost 4 bases, with 28 bases spanning the gap. The CDR3 has 17 residues. The CDR3 here is CSVQSGASSQWIYEQYF. CDR3 sequence (DNA): TGCAGCGTCCAGTCGGGGGCTTCCTCCCAATGGATTTACGAGCAGTACTTC.

This clonotype has more than one count but fewer than ten. The chain has TRBV20-1 and TRBJ1-1, with D unresolved. The germline CDR1 and CDR2 sequences are DFQATT and SNEGSKA (reference sequence). V lost 3 bases to trimming and J lost 1 base, with 9 bases between them. This CDR3 has 13 residues. The CDR3 bases are TGCAGTGCTAGGTCCGACACGAACACTGAAGCTTTCTTT. It codes for CSARSDTNTEAFF.

The chain joins TRBV15 to TRBJ2-7, with D possibly matching TRBD1 (7 bases). This CDR3 spans 16 amino acids. Between the trimmed V and J ends, which lost 0 bases and 3 bases, there was a span of 15 bases. CDR1 and CDR2 from the germline V gene are LNHNV and YYDKDF (reference sequence). CDR3 residues: CATSRDPHRGGYEQYF. In DNA, the CDR3 is TGTGCCACCAGCAGAGATCCCCACAGGGGAGGCTACGAGCAGTACTTC.